This T cell receptor beta chain derives from a study of T cell repertoires in aging, cancer and after chemotherapy. Study-level results: In healthy donors, age-related TCR diversity loss mainly reflected lost richness.

The template was genomic DNA from peripheral blood, not RNA. Rearranged V-D-J TRB sequences were amplified with a mixed TRB-A/B primer pool. A single record per CDR3 protein comes from TCRdb applying MiXCR to the multiplex PCR reads. The table records about 9,200 distinct CDR3 sequences, roughly 33% of them present only once. A remark on this clonotype: Antigen: not known.

The V end was cut by 0 bases, the J end by 4 bases, with 16 bases between. The CDR3 is 16 amino acids. From germline, CDR1 is SGHRS and CDR2 YFSETQ. The sequence came from a human donor in good health. The donor label of this sample is uncertain. Sequences were obtained from blood. The chain employs TRBV5-1 and TRBJ1-2; D gene uncertain. The chain's CDR3 is CASSLEGSGSGYGYTF. The CDR3 coding sequence is TGCGCCAGCAGCTTGGAGGGTTCGGGGAGTGGCTATGGCTACACCTTC.